Below, 22 T cell receptor beta chains from the same sample are listed, as sequenced in a study of blood T cell repertoires in COVID-19. Here immunoSEQ multiplex PCR was the method, and the copy in TCRdb shows in-frame clones only, minus some. Among about 370,000 clones listed, roughly 89% were seen once. Source material: PBMCs or T cells enriched from blood (not recorded which). These receptors were obtained from a woman aged 30 to 39 who had recovered from COVID-19.

A few counts support this clone. The chain links TRBV27 to TRBJ1-6; D is possibly TRBD1 (5 bases). The CDR3 has 14 residues. V was trimmed by 3 bases and J by 7 bases, leaving 10 bases between them. Per germline, CDR1 MNHEY and CDR2 SMNVEV (reference sequence). CDR3 region: CASSFIQVNSPLHF. The DNA for the CDR3 is TGTGCCAGCAGTTTCATACAGGTCAATTCACCCCTCCACTTT.

The chain has TRBV27 and TRBJ2-2; the match to TRBD2 covers 12 bases. This CDR3 region has 15 residues. Germline values: CDR1 MNHEY, CDR2 SMNVEV (reference sequence). The J segment lost 3 bases and the V segment lost 5 bases, leaving 1 base of the junction unmatched. CDR3 sequence (DNA): TGTGCCAGCAGTCGACTAGCGGGAGACACCGGGGAGCTGTTTTTT. Residues: CASSRLAGDTGELFF.

This clone was found once. V usage is TRBV19 and J usage is TRBJ2-1; TRBD1 matches 7 bases. Germline loops: CDR1 LNHDA, CDR2 SQIVND (reference sequence). CDR3 size: 13 residues. The J segment lost 8 bases and the V segment lost 5 bases, leaving 6 bases of the junction unmatched. This CDR3 is CASSVRGRDEQFF. CDR3 nucleotides: TGTGCCAGTAGTGTAAGGGGGCGCGATGAGCAGTTCTTC.

This chain uses TRBV20-1 with TRBJ2-7; 7 bases align to TRBD2. J gave up 4 bases and V 3 bases, and 6 bases lay outside the gene matches. The CDR3 is 13 amino acids. Germline V gene lookup returns CDR1 DFQATT and CDR2 SNEGSKA (reference sequence). The DNA of the CDR3 is TGCAGTGCTAGTCTAAGCGGGATTTACGAGCAGTACTTC. It yields the protein CSASLSGIYEQYF.

This clone has just one count. The chain is built from TRBV6-1 and TRBJ1-1; unclear D gene. This CDR3 spans 12 amino acids. Germline assignment: CDR1 MNHNS and CDR2 SASEGT. Trimming left V 2 bases short and J 9 bases short, with 10 bases between. CDR3 sequence (DNA): TGTGCCAGCAGTGAATCCCTCAGGAAAGCTTTCTTT. It is translated as CASSESLRKAFF.

The DNA for the CDR3 is TGCAGCGTTGCGGGACAGGCCTCTGGGGCCAACGTCCTGACTTTC. This codes for CSVAGQASGANVLTF. The chain has TRBV29-1 and TRBJ2-6, with TRBD1 matching 8 bases. V shed 4 bases and J 0 bases; nucleotides not matched to a gene: 2. Germline-derived CDR1 and CDR2 are SQVTM and ANQGSEA. CDR3 size: 15 residues. Using reference TRBV29-1 and TRBJ2-6 for the parts outside the CDR3, the full variable domain is SAVISQKPSRDICQRGTSLTIQCQVDSQVTMMFWYRQQPGQSLTLIATANQGSEATYESGFVIDKFPISRPNLTFSTLTVSNMSPEDSSIYLCSVAGQASGANVLTFGAGSRLTVL.

The chain combines TRBV27 with TRBJ1-5, with no clear D. V gave up 6 bases and J gave up 3 bases, with 21 bases separating them. Per the germline V gene, CDR1 is MNHEY and CDR2 is SMNVEV (reference sequence). This CDR3 comprises 17 residues. CDR3 nucleotide sequence: TGTGCCAGCAGCCCACGGGGAGGGATGGTTGACAATCAGCCCCAGCATTTT. This codes for CASSPRGGMVDNQPQHF.

V is TRBV6-5 and J is TRBJ2-1; D ambiguous. V was clipped by 6 bases and J by 0 bases, with 9 bases between them. The CDR3 length is 14 residues. Germline assignment: CDR1 MNHEY and CDR2 SVGAGI. The CDR3: CASSLPGSYNEQFF. The CDR3 DNA sequence: TGTGCCAGCAGCTTACCCGGCTCCTACAATGAGCAGTTCTTC.

The chain is built from TRBV9 and TRBJ2-6; 14 bases map to TRBD2. This CDR3 region has 18 residues. The junction had 5 bases not matched to a gene; V was cut back by 3 bases and J by 3 bases. Germline CDR1 and CDR2: SGDLS and YYNGEE. For the CDR3, the DNA is TGTGCCAGCAGCGCGGGACTAGCGGGGGTTGGTGGGGCCAACGTCCTGACTTTC. Translation: CASSAGLAGVGGANVLTF.

The V call is TRBV6-6, the J call TRBJ1-4; the match to TRBD1 covers 7 bases. This CDR3 spans 16 amino acids. Unmatched junction bases numbered 8, after V lost 7 bases and J lost 0 bases. Germline CDR1 reads MNHNY; CDR2 reads SVGAGI (reference sequence). CDR3 DNA: TGTGCCAGCACATCGAGACAGGGATCAACTAATGAAAAACTGTTTTTT. It is translated as CASTSRQGSTNEKLFF.

The chain carries TRBV9 and TRBJ2-1; no definite D call. V was cut by 5 bases and J by 0 bases, with 3 bases left in between. The CDR3 consists of 12 residues. Per the germline V gene, CDR1 is SGDLS and CDR2 is YYNGEE. The CDR3 coding sequence is TGTGCCAGCAGGAGCTCCTACAATGAGCAGTTCTTC. Amino acids: CASRSSYNEQFF.

The CDR3 region is CAWSPKRAGGQDTQYF. CDR3 bases: TGTGCCTGGAGTCCCAAACGGGCGGGGGGGCAAGATACGCAGTATTTT. The chain carries TRBV30 and TRBJ2-3; 9 bases match TRBD2. The V segment lost 2 bases and the J segment 5 bases; nucleotides outside the gene matches: 11. CDR3 length: 16 residues. Per germline, CDR1 GTSNPN and CDR2 SVGIG (reference sequence). Using reference TRBV30 and TRBJ2-3 for the parts outside the CDR3, the full variable domain is SQTIHQWPATLVQPVGSPLSLECTVEGTSNPNLYWYRQAAGRGLQLLFYSVGIGQISSEVPQNLSASRPQDRQFILSSKKLLLSDSGFYLCAWSPKRAGGQDTQYFGPGTRLTVL.

This clone was detected once. The rearrangement joins TRBV5-4 to TRBJ1-1, with TRBD1 matching over 8 bases. Unmatched junction bases numbered 10, after V lost 4 bases and J lost 5 bases. The CDR3 sequence is 15 residues long. The V gene's germline CDR1 is SGHNT and CDR2 YYREEE (reference sequence). CDR3 in amino acids: CASSERQGLWTEAFF. DNA of the CDR3: TGTGCCAGCAGCGAAAGACAGGGGTTATGGACTGAAGCTTTCTTT. Drawing the rest from reference TRBV5-4 and TRBJ1-1, the complete variable domain is ETGVTQSPTHLIKTRGQQVTLRCSSQSGHNTVSWYQQALGQGPQFIFQYYREEENGRGNFPPRFSGLQFPNYSSELNVNALELDDSALYLCASSERQGLWTEAFFGQGTRLTVV.

This clone showed up just once. The chain combines TRBV9 with TRBJ2-5, with TRBD1 matching over 7 bases. Trimming at V came to 4 bases and at J to 4 bases, leaving 7 bases not matched to a gene. The CDR3 covers 14 residues. The V gene's germline CDR1 is SGDLS and CDR2 YYNGEE. The chain's CDR3 is CASSSTQGRETQYF. The CDR3 DNA reads as TGTGCCAGCAGCTCAACACAGGGGAGAGAGACCCAGTACTTC.

This chain uses TRBV6-5 with TRBJ1-1, with D possibly matching TRBD1 (6 bases). CDR1 is MNHEY, CDR2 SVGAGI, per germline. Trimming stripped 6 bases from V and 1 base from J, with 12 bases between. The CDR3 runs 14 residues. CDR3: CASSRTGRNTEAFF. CDR3 nucleotides: TGTGCCAGCAGCCGAACAGGGAGGAACACTGAAGCTTTCTTT.

The chain is built from TRBV18 and TRBJ1-3, with 7 positions matching TRBD1. Germline CDR1 is KGHSH and CDR2 is LQKENI. The V and J ends lost 2 bases and 1 base, in that order; junction bases with no gene match: 11. The CDR3 runs to 18 residues. CDR3 sequence (DNA): TGTGCCAGCTCACCATTCCGTCCAGGGGGGTCTTCTGGAAACACCATATATTTT. This translates into CASSPFRPGGSSGNTIYF.

The chain carries TRBV7-9 and TRBJ1-1, with 11 bases matching TRBD1. From germline, CDR1 is SEHNR and CDR2 FQNEAQ (reference sequence). V lost 10 bases to trimming and J lost 5 bases; unmatched junction nucleotides: 6. This CDR3 spans 13 amino acids. The CDR3: CATSGTGGTEAFF. For the CDR3, the DNA is TGTGCCACTTCCGGGACAGGGGGGACTGAAGCTTTCTTT. Drawing the rest from reference TRBV7-9 and TRBJ1-1, the complete variable domain is DTGVSQNPRHKITKRGQNVTFRCDPISEHNRLYWYRQTLGQGPEFLTYFQNEAQLEKSRLLSDRFSAERPKGSFSTLEIQRTEQGDSAMYLCATSGTGGTEAFFGQGTRLTVV.

The gene calls are TRBV5-4 and TRBJ2-5, with 7 bases lining up with TRBD1. The V segment lost 4 bases and the J segment 1 base; nucleotides outside the gene matches: 4. Germline CDR1 reads SGHNT; CDR2 reads YYREEE (reference sequence). The CDR3 sequence is 14 residues long. This chain's CDR3 is CASSHGTAQETQYF. The CDR3 DNA follows: TGTGCCAGCAGCCACGGGACAGCCCAAGAGACCCAGTACTTC.

V usage is TRBV5-1 and J usage is TRBJ1-5, with unresolved D. The CDR3 runs 14 residues. V dropped 0 bases and J dropped 4 bases, with 8 bases sitting between them. Germline loops: CDR1 SGHRS, CDR2 YFSETQ. For the CDR3, the DNA is TGCGCCAGCAGCTTGGGGCACCCGAATCAGCCCCAGCATTTT. It encodes CASSLGHPNQPQHF.

The chain employs TRBV6-5 and TRBJ1-2, with TRBD1 as a possible D gene (5 bases). This CDR3 has 14 amino acids. Germline assignment: CDR1 MNHEY and CDR2 SVGAGI. Trimming shortened V by 7 bases and J by 5 bases, and 17 bases separated the two germline ends. CDR3 in amino acids: CASNPSGGGYGYTF. The DNA of the CDR3 is TGTGCCAGCAACCCCTCGGGGGGTGGTTATGGCTACACCTTC.

V is TRBV5-6 and J is TRBJ1-2; 8 bases map to TRBD1. Unmatched junction bases numbered 5, after V lost 4 bases and J lost 3 bases. CDR1 and CDR2 from the germline V gene are SGHDT and YYEEEE. This CDR3 is 14 amino acids long. The CDR3 bases are TGTGCCAGCAGCCCTGCAGGGGGCTACTATGGCTACACCTTC. Protein product: CASSPAGGYYGYTF.

The rearrangement uses TRBV7-9 and TRBJ1-2; TRBD1 is a possible D gene (5 bases). The CDR3 has 16 residues. Germline CDR1 reads SEHNR; CDR2 reads FQNEAQ (reference sequence). Trimming took 7 bases from V and 2 from J, leaving 20 bases between them. CDR3 protein: CASIKGLGMLNYGYTF. The CDR3 nucleotides read TGTGCCAGCATTAAGGGACTCGGCATGCTAAACTATGGCTACACCTTC.